The sequence of this T cell receptor (beta chain) was determined in a study of blood T cells in healthy people across ages. Study conclusions and caveats: The recorded TCR beta diversity per million T cells decreased in a roughly linear manner with age.

The authors ran a second PCR of roughly 6 to 11 cycles using a sample-barcoded 5' primer and a J-beta primer mix. TCRdb recomputed calls from the 5' RACE reads with MiXCR, one row per CDR3 protein. The sample consists of hundreds of thousands of distinct CDR3 sequences, 56% of them appearing once. With respect to this clonotype: The antigen is unknown.

The sequence was obtained from a man aged 35 to 55 in good health. Material: blood.

Here the CDR3 reads CASRVNRGDYGYTF. DNA of the CDR3: TGTGCCAGCAGAGTCAACAGGGGTGACTATGGCTACACCTTC. This sequence joins TRBV6-6 and TRBJ1-2, with 7 positions matching TRBD1. Germline values: CDR1 MNHNY, CDR2 SVGAGI (reference sequence). With V trimmed by 6 bases and J by 3 bases, 7 bases remained unmatched. The CDR3 has 14 amino acids.